This T cell receptor (beta chain) was captured in a study of blood T cell repertoires in COVID-19. Across the whole study: The study drew acute and convalescent COVID-19 samples from the United States, Italy and Spain. PBMCs, B-cell-depleted T cells, or T cells were the source of the cDNA or gDNA that made up the material.

Original processing methods: Amplifying reference gene primers gave estimates of nucleated cell counts. Assay used: immunoSEQ multiplex PCR; TCRdb lists only in-frame clones, some missing. The DNA was the basis for D and trimming; V, J and clone size are from that table. This table holds more than 90,000 clones, 70% to 90% found once. The clonotype comes from a woman in her 30s with acute or convalescent COVID-19. Sequencing was performed on peripheral blood.

The CDR3 loop is CASSSGTEDTQYF. The DNA of the CDR3 is TGCGCCAGCAGCTCTGGGACTGAAGATACGCAGTATTTT. The rearrangement joins TRBV5-1 to TRBJ2-3, with D tentatively TRBD2 (6 bases). V was pared by 3 bases and J by 5 bases, with 10 bases between. Per the germline V gene, CDR1 is SGHRS and CDR2 is YFSETQ. This CDR3 has 13 amino acids.